This record concerns one T cell receptor (beta chain) sequence. The repertoire was sequenced with immunoSEQ multiplex PCR; TCRdb's copy has only in-frame clones and lacks some. The sample gives around 180,000 clones, approximately 90% of which show up once; 2.1% is in the top ten. V was pared by 4 bases and J by 4 bases, with 24 bases between. Germline V gene data show CDR1 as MNHEY and CDR2 as SVGEGT. This CDR3 region has 18 residues. These data are taken from a study of blood T cell repertoires in COVID-19. The chain carries TRBV6-2 or TRBV6-3 and TRBJ2-3; D perhaps matches TRBD2 (5 bases). The TCR originated in a man aged 65-85 years with active or convalescent COVID-19. Sequencing was carried out using peripheral blood. The CDR3 is CASSSLRTWGSYADTQYF. The DNA of the CDR3 is TGTGCCAGCAGTTCTCTCCGGACTTGGGGATCCTATGCAGATACGCAGTATTTT.